The next 32 T cell receptor beta chains were all read from a single sample in a study of identifying expanded T cells in peripheral blood. TCRdb's copy holds only in-frame clones and misses some; the assay was immunoSEQ multiplex PCR. The sample includes around 90,000 clones, 88% of them seen just once. Material for sequencing was blood. The receptors shown here come from a person aged 18-70 years in good health.

The CDR3 reads CASSSLVRTEIGSYEQYF. CDR3 coding DNA: TGTGCCAGCAGTTCCCTAGTCAGGACAGAAATAGGTTCCTACGAGCAGTACTTC. This chain connects TRBV28 to TRBJ2-7; D perhaps matches TRBD1 (6 bases). Trimming left V 4 bases short and J 1 base short, with 23 bases between. Per the germline V gene, CDR1 is MDHEN and CDR2 is SYDVKM. This CDR3 has 18 residues. Filled out from reference TRBV28 and TRBJ2-7, the complete variable domain reads DVKVTQSSRYLVKRTGEKVFLECVQDMDHENMFWYRQDPGLGLRLIYFSYDVKMKEKGDIPEGYSVSREKKERFSLILESASTNQTSMYLCASSSLVRTEIGSYEQYFGPGTRLTVT.

The J gene is TRBJ2-1, the V gene TRBV6-6; a possible D gene is TRBD1 (6 bases). Germline-derived CDR1 and CDR2 are MNHNY and SVGAGI (reference sequence). The V end lost 7 bases, the J end lost 2 bases, and 15 bases lay between the germline ends. The CDR3 has 15 amino acids. Here the CDR3 reads CASNIQGIAYNEQFF. The CDR3 region has the DNA TGTGCCAGCAACATACAGGGTATAGCCTACAATGAGCAGTTCTTC.

The chain recombines TRBV9 with TRBJ2-1, with 7 positions matching TRBD2. Unmatched junction bases numbered 7, after V lost 0 bases and J lost 10 bases. The CDR3 has 14 amino acids. The germline gives CDR1 SGDLS, CDR2 YYNGEE. The CDR3 DNA follows: TGTGCCAGCAGCGTAGCCGGCCTGCGGGGGGAGCAGTTCTTC. It is translated as CASSVAGLRGEQFF.

The J gene is TRBJ2-2, the V gene TRBV12-5; D ambiguous. Between the trimmed V and J ends, which lost 1 base and 4 bases, there was a span of 10 bases. Germline V gene lookup returns CDR1 LGHNT and CDR2 FRNRAP. The length of the CDR3 is 15 residues. CDR3 DNA sequence: TGTGCTAGTGGTTTGGCCCTGAGTCCCACCGGGGAGCTGTTTTTT. Amino acids: CASGLALSPTGELFF.

The chain is built from TRBV14 and TRBJ2-4; a possible D gene is TRBD2 (7 bases). The CDR3 has 16 residues. Trimming removed 4 bases at V and 0 bases at J, with 13 bases between. The germline CDR1 and CDR2 sequences are SGHDN and FVKESK. The CDR3 loop reads CASSPEGGLAKNIQYF. The DNA for the CDR3 is TGTGCCAGCAGCCCCGAGGGGGGGTTAGCCAAAAACATTCAGTACTTC.

The chain links TRBV7-6 to TRBJ2-1, with 8 bases fitting TRBD1. The CDR3 has 17 residues. CDR1 and CDR2 from the germline V gene are SGHVS and FNYEAQ. V lost 5 bases to trimming and J lost 2 bases; unmatched junction nucleotides: 11. CDR3 residues: CASSPNPGQEPYNEQFF. The CDR3, as DNA: TGTGCCAGCAGCCCCAACCCGGGACAGGAACCCTACAATGAGCAGTTCTTC.

V is TRBV5-1 and J is TRBJ2-7; 8 nucleotides align to TRBD2. The germline gives CDR1 SGHRS, CDR2 YFSETQ. CDR3 length equals 15 residues. V gave up 3 bases and J gave up 3 bases; unmatched junction bases: 8. The CDR3 sequence: CASSSIAGWGYEQYF. CDR3 in DNA: TGCGCCAGCAGCTCCATAGCGGGATGGGGCTACGAGCAGTACTTC.

The J gene is TRBJ2-7, the V gene TRBV18, with TRBD1 matching 8 bases. The CDR3 spans 15 residues. With V trimmed by 2 bases and J by 3 bases, 6 bases remained unmatched. The germline V gene has CDR1 KGHSH and CDR2 LQKENI. CDR3 nucleotide sequence: TGTGCCAGCTCACCAGGCGCGGGACAGGACTACGAGCAGTACTTC. Its translation: CASSPGAGQDYEQYF. The complete variable domain, with remaining parts taken from reference TRBV18 and TRBJ2-7, reads NAGVMQNPRHLVRRRGQEARLRCSPMKGHSHVYWYRQLPEEGLKFMVYLQKENIIDESGMPKERFSAEFPKEGPSILRIQQVVRGDSAAYFCASSPGAGQDYEQYFGPGTRLTVT.

This rearrangement joins TRBV4-2 to TRBJ2-5; 7 bases line up with TRBD2. Losses at the gene ends were 1 base for V and 3 bases for J; bases not matched to a gene: 2. The CDR3 is 14 amino acids. Per the germline V gene, CDR1 is LGHNA and CDR2 is YNFKEQ. The CDR3 sequence: CASSQASGEETQYF. CDR3 in DNA: TGTGCCAGCAGCCAAGCTAGCGGTGAAGAGACCCAGTACTTC.

J is TRBJ2-1 and V is TRBV27; D unresolved. V gave up 3 bases and J gave up 6 bases, with 12 bases separating them. Germline V gives CDR1 MNHEY, CDR2 SMNVEV (reference sequence). The CDR3 is 14 residues long. Here the CDR3 DNA reads TGTGCCAGCAGTTTGGTAGGGTCCGGCAATGAGCAGTTCTTC. Protein sequence: CASSLVGSGNEQFF.

The chain joins TRBV18 to TRBJ2-1; tentative D call: TRBD2 (5 bases). CDR1 KGHSH and CDR2 LQKENI come from the germline V gene. The V end was cut by 6 bases, the J end by 7 bases, with 19 bases between. The CDR3 extends over 15 amino acids. The CDR3 DNA reads as TGTGCCAGCTCCGTGGGCAGGCAACTAGTTAATGAGCAGTTCTTC. Amino acids: CASSVGRQLVNEQFF.

The rearrangement links TRBV9 to TRBJ2-7; D is tentatively TRBD1 or TRBD2 (5 bases each). Germline V gene data show CDR1 as SGDLS and CDR2 as YYNGEE. The CDR3 covers 14 residues. V was trimmed by 0 bases and J by 2 bases, leaving 9 bases between them. CDR3 loop: CASSVGGYTYEQYF. In DNA form, the CDR3 reads TGTGCCAGCAGCGTAGGGGGGTACACCTACGAGCAGTACTTC. Full variable domain (rest looked up from reference TRBV9 and TRBJ2-7): DSGVTQTPKHLITATGQRVTLRCSPRSGDLSVYWYQQSLDQGLQFLIQYYNGEERAKGNILERFSAQQFPDLHSELNLSSLELGDSALYFCASSVGGYTYEQYFGPGTRLTVT.

The rearrangement links TRBV11-2 to TRBJ2-5; tentatively, D is TRBD1 (6 bases). The V and J ends lost 2 bases and 2 bases respectively, with 15 bases between them. The CDR3 sequence is 16 residues long. Germline values: CDR1 SGHAT, CDR2 FQNNGV. The CDR3 DNA sequence: TGTGCCAGCAGCTTAAGGGGGAGTATGGGGCAAGAGACCCAGTACTTC. Its protein product is CASSLRGSMGQETQYF.

The rearrangement uses TRBV6-6 and TRBJ2-7; D is unresolved. Trimming left V 6 bases short and J 6 bases short, with 21 bases between. Germline CDR1 MNHNY, CDR2 SVGAGI (reference sequence). This CDR3 has 15 amino acids. The CDR3: CASSQAGPEGSEQYF. CDR3 in DNA: TGTGCCAGCAGCCAAGCCGGCCCTGAAGGGTCCGAGCAGTACTTC.

The genes are TRBV4-1 and TRBJ2-3; TRBD2 agrees at 10 bases. Per germline, CDR1 MGHRA and CDR2 YSYEKL. The V segment lost 2 bases and the J segment 1 base; nucleotides outside the gene matches: 0. The CDR3 loop spans 15 amino acids. The CDR3 loop reads CASSQLAGGTDTQYF. The CDR3 region has the DNA TGCGCCAGCAGCCAACTAGCGGGGGGCACAGATACGCAGTATTTT.

The V and J genes are TRBV4-1 and TRBJ2-2; D remains ambiguous. Trimming cost V 0 bases and J 1 base, with 9 bases left between them. The germline gives CDR1 MGHRA, CDR2 YSYEKL. The CDR3 extends over 16 amino acids. The CDR3 bases are TGCGCCAGCAGCCAAGAGTCGTGGCGGAACACCGGGGAGCTGTTTTTT. Encoded protein: CASSQESWRNTGELFF.

This clone occurred once. The V and J genes are TRBV13 and TRBJ2-1; either TRBD1 or TRBD2 may supply D (6 bases each). The CDR3 is 19 amino acids. Looked up from germline, CDR1 is PRHDT and CDR2 is FYEKMQ (reference sequence). V dropped 6 bases and J dropped 4 bases, with 28 bases sitting between them. The CDR3 reads CASSQGTTLAEGGYNEQFF. The DNA for the CDR3 is TGTGCCAGCAGTCAAGGGACCACCTTAGCGGAGGGGGGTTACAATGAGCAGTTCTTC.

V gene TRBV6-1 combines with J gene TRBJ2-7; D remains ambiguous. The CDR3 contains 11 residues. Germline V gene data show CDR1 as MNHNS and CDR2 as SASEGT. V gave up 11 bases and J gave up 2 bases, with 10 bases separating them. The CDR3 protein is CASEVTYEQYF. DNA of the CDR3: TGTGCCTCAGAGGTCACCTACGAGCAGTACTTC.

The V gene is TRBV7-2, the J gene TRBJ1-5; D remains ambiguous. The V end lost 2 bases, the J end lost 4 bases, and 6 bases lay between the germline ends. This CDR3 has 13 amino acids. CDR1 and CDR2 (germline): SGHTA, FQGNSA. The CDR3 loop reads CASSLKWNQPQHF. The CDR3 DNA follows: TGTGCCAGCAGCTTAAAATGGAATCAGCCCCAGCATTTT.

This clone has at least ten counts. This rearrangement joins TRBV7-9 to TRBJ1-4; D is perhaps TRBD1 (5 bases). The germline CDR1 and CDR2 sequences are SEHNR and FQNEAQ (reference sequence). CDR3 length equals 14 residues. The V gene lost 4 bases and the J gene lost 6 bases, with 12 bases spanning the gap. CDR3 nucleotide sequence: TGTGCCAGCAGCTCAAGGGGAAATGATGAAAAACTGTTTTTT. Translation gives CASSSRGNDEKLFF.

The chain has TRBV27 and TRBJ2-7; 8 bases line up with TRBD1. Per germline, CDR1 MNHEY and CDR2 SMNVEV (reference sequence). The CDR3 loop spans 13 amino acids. V was clipped by 8 bases and J by 6 bases; unmatched bases: 9. CDR3 sequence reads: CASGLDRVAEQYF. CDR3 bases: TGTGCCAGCGGGCTGGACAGGGTCGCCGAGCAGTACTTC.

This sequence joins TRBV5-6 and TRBJ2-6; D may be TRBD1 (5 bases). CDR3 size: 14 residues. V lost 0 bases to trimming and J lost 9 bases, with 10 bases between them. Germline CDR1 and CDR2: SGHDT and YYEEEE. The CDR3 protein is CASSLGQGHNVLTF. The CDR3 region has the DNA TGTGCCAGCAGCTTGGGGCAGGGTCACAACGTCCTGACTTTC. The full variable domain, with the rest looked up from reference TRBV5-6 and TRBJ2-6, is DAGVTQSPTHLIKTRGQQVTLRCSPKSGHDTVSWYQQALGQGPQFIFQYYEEEERQRGNFPDRFSGHQFPNYSSELNVNALLLGDSALYLCASSLGQGHNVLTFGAGSRLTVL.

V usage is TRBV14 and J usage is TRBJ1-1; D is unresolved. Deletions cut 2 bases from V and 1 base from J, with 5 bases between. CDR1 SGHDN and CDR2 FVKESK come from the germline V gene. The CDR3 runs 13 residues. The CDR3 nucleotides read TGTGCCAGCAGCCAAACCCGGAACACTGAAGCTTTCTTT. Translated, it gives CASSQTRNTEAFF.

This clone was observed a single time. The V gene is TRBV28, the J gene TRBJ2-7; possibly TRBD1 for D (6 bases). The CDR3 has 14 residues. Per germline, CDR1 MDHEN and CDR2 SYDVKM. The V gene lost 5 bases and the J gene lost 1 base, with 12 bases spanning the gap. The CDR3 here is CASSRYGQSYEQYF. Written as DNA, the CDR3 is TGTGCCAGCAGTCGTTACGGACAGTCCTACGAGCAGTACTTC.

The rearrangement links TRBV7-9 to TRBJ1-1; D is ambiguous. CDR1 is SEHNR, CDR2 FQNEAQ, per germline (reference sequence). This CDR3 region has 11 residues. Trimming stripped 10 bases from V and 11 bases from J, with 17 bases between. This chain's CDR3 is CATERRAGAFF. The CDR3 DNA reads TGTGCCACCGAACGGAGGGCTGGGGCTTTCTTT.

The chain uses TRBV7-9 and TRBJ2-1, with 8 bases that match TRBD1. This CDR3 has 16 amino acids. In germline, CDR1 is SEHNR, CDR2 FQNEAQ (reference sequence). V shed 5 bases and J 4 bases; nucleotides not matched to a gene: 10. DNA for the CDR3: TGTGCCAGCAGCCTCCTCAGGGGGCACGCGTACAATGAGCAGTTCTTC. Amino acid sequence: CASSLLRGHAYNEQFF.

The V call is TRBV9, the J call TRBJ1-1; 9 bases fit TRBD1. CDR3 length equals 14 residues. The germline V gene has CDR1 SGDLS and CDR2 YYNGEE. With V trimmed by 2 bases and J by 1 base, 0 bases remained unmatched. The CDR3 protein is CASSVGQGNTEAFF. DNA of the CDR3: TGTGCCAGCAGCGTGGGACAGGGGAACACTGAAGCTTTCTTT.

The rearrangement links TRBV11-2 to TRBJ2-7; 11 bases align to TRBD2. The trim removed 3 bases at V and 3 bases at J, leaving 4 bases unmatched. Per germline, CDR1 SGHAT and CDR2 FQNNGV. CDR3 length: 15 amino acids. The CDR3 sequence: CASSLAGTSGYEQYF. The CDR3 DNA reads as TGTGCCAGCAGCTTGGCCGGGACTAGCGGCTACGAGCAGTACTTC.

The rearrangement uses TRBV13 and TRBJ1-5; D is unresolved. The ends were cut back, 3 bases at V and 4 bases at J, with 7 bases in the middle. The length of the CDR3 is 13 residues. Germline lookup yields CDR1 PRHDT and CDR2 FYEKMQ (reference sequence). CDR3 bases: TGTGCCAGCAGCTTGGGTACTAATCAGCCCCAGCATTTT. Its protein is CASSLGTNQPQHF.

J is TRBJ2-5 and V is TRBV7-6, with D possibly being TRBD1 (5 bases). Germline-derived CDR1 and CDR2 are SGHVS and FNYEAQ. V shed 6 bases and J shed 2 bases, with 16 bases lying between them. The CDR3 loop spans 15 amino acids. This CDR3 reads CASSPLAGKQETQYF. In nucleotides, the CDR3 is TGTGCCAGCAGTCCACTGGCAGGGAAACAAGAGACCCAGTACTTC.

The rearrangement uses TRBV6-1 and TRBJ2-3; perhaps TRBD1 as D (6 bases). The V end was cut by 10 bases, the J end by 4 bases, with 18 bases between. CDR1 and CDR2 from the germline V gene are MNHNS and SASEGT. The CDR3 extends over 14 amino acids. The CDR3 spells CAILLYTGSDTQYF. The CDR3 nucleotides read TGTGCCATCTTGCTCTACACAGGGTCAGATACGCAGTATTTT.

This chain links TRBV6-1 with TRBJ2-3; 8 bases agree with TRBD2. The CDR3 has 15 residues. The germline V gene encodes CDR1 MNHNS and CDR2 SASEGT. V was pared by 7 bases and J by 5 bases, with 11 bases of the junction left unmatched. The CDR3 sequence: CASTHDGGGGDTQYF. CDR3 DNA sequence: TGTGCCAGCACTCATGACGGGGGGGGAGGAGATACGCAGTATTTT.